Listed below are T cell receptor beta chains from one sample, sequenced in a study of T cell responses to AZD1222 COVID-19 vaccine. TCRdb's table, derived via immunoSEQ multiplex PCR, lists solely in-frame clones and lacks some. The sample carries 130,000 to 150,000 clones, 80% to 90% recorded once. The source material was peripheral blood, sampled on day 0 of AZD1222 vaccination. Source of these receptors: an adult in good health. The CDR3 runs from the conserved cysteine through the conserved F or W. D genes are given only for firm matches.

D | J | V | CDR3
. | TRBJ1-5 | TRBV19 | CASSIRGYQPQHF
. | TRBJ1-5 | TRBV28 | CASSWLSNQPQHF
. | TRBJ1-1 | TRBV28 | CASSWAGYHLLTTEAFF
TRBD1 | TRBJ2-3 | TRBV7-2 | CASSIRQGGDTQYF
TRBD2 | TRBJ2-1 | TRBV5-1 | CASSAGTSGYNEQFF
TRBD2 | TRBJ2-5 | TRBV12-5 | CASGSGTSWQETQYF
TRBD2 | TRBJ2-1 | TRBV5-1 | CASSLPGLAGNNEQFF
TRBD1 | TRBJ1-2 | TRBV9 | CASSMDRGHYGYTF
. | TRBJ1-1 | TRBV7-8 | CASSPATGRTEAFF
TRBD1 | TRBJ2-7 | TRBV4-2 | CASSQNPGTGAGEQYF
. | TRBJ1-3 | TRBV3-1/TRBV3-2 | CASSLLSSGNTIYF
. | TRBJ2-7 | TRBV28 | CASSSPGVTTEQYF
TRBD2 | TRBJ2-7 | TRBV6-7 | CASSYWLAATSYEQYF
. | TRBJ2-3 | TRBV29-1 | CSVSGVVGKGGTDTQYF
. | TRBJ1-4 | TRBV7-2 | CASSLARPFQGELEKLFF
. | TRBJ1-1 | TRBV3-1/TRBV3-2 | CASSQAGRDTEAFF
TRBD1 | TRBJ1-6 | TRBV5-1 | CASSLAGQGAWALNSPLHF
. | TRBJ2-7 | TRBV12-3/TRBV12-4 | CASSFSRAREQYF
. | TRBJ2-3 | TRBV4-3 | CASSHLSVRGTDTQYF
TRBD2 | TRBJ2-1 | TRBV7-2 | CASRQRGRAGGRSYNEQFF
TRBD1 | TRBJ1-2 | TRBV19 | CASRGDSRIYGYTF
. | TRBJ1-6 | TRBV30 | CAWAPGYNSPLHF
TRBD1 | TRBJ1-2 | TRBV11-2 | CASSRDRGLVGYGYTF
TRBD2 | TRBJ2-7 | TRBV7-9 | CASSLVASGRREQYF
. | TRBJ1-2 | TRBV18 | CASSPDSPLAANYGYTF
. | TRBJ1-2 | TRBV4-1 | CASSPLPGTSLGYTF
. | TRBJ2-6 | TRBV18 | CASSIQGGSGANVLTF
TRBD2 | TRBJ2-1 | TRBV7-2 | CASSLGDLAGIINEQFF
TRBD2 | TRBJ2-7 | TRBV18 | CASSSGGRALNEQYF
TRBD2 | TRBJ2-3 | TRBV5-5 | CASSLGTSGSTDTQYF
. | TRBJ1-6 | TRBV5-6 | CASSSRYSPLHF
. | TRBJ1-5 | TRBV19 | CASSIRGQSGYSNQPQHF
. | TRBJ2-1 | TRBV5-1 | CASSLVAGLYNEQFF
TRBD2 | TRBJ2-5 | TRBV7-3 | CASSDGPSGRKTQYF
TRBD1 | TRBJ1-2 | TRBV7-3 | CASSQTGDHGYTF